This T cell receptor (beta chain) appears in the sequencing data of a study of CD8+ T cells in alopecia areata. Study context: Dosing with tofacitinib proceeded for 6 to 18 months, followed by 6 months off drug. Overall study results and limits: Resident alphabeta T cells of normal skin are also sequenced in scalp samples.

Germline CDR1 reads SGHTA; CDR2 reads FQGNSA. The CDR3 has 14 amino acids. Trimming removed 6 bases from V and 5 bases from J, with 15 bases in between. Note on this clone: Its target is unknown.

Extraction and reverse transcription of RNA yielded cDNA as the sequencing template. The repertoire was sequenced with immunoSEQ multiplex PCR; TCRdb's copy has only in-frame clones and lacks some. The sample consists of hundreds of thousands of clones, about 60% of them appearing once. Researchers took lesional scalp punch biopsies and peripheral blood from people who were alopecia areata patients. The origin of this receptor is a human donor with alopecia areata. This sequence joins TRBV7-2 and TRBJ2-3; D gene unclear. The sample was CD4+ T cells sorted from blood, taken at week 0. Here the CDR3 DNA reads TGTGCCAGCAGTTCAGTCATGCCGGGAGATACGCAGTATTTT. It specifies CASSSVMPGDTQYF. Supplemented by reference TRBV7-2 and TRBJ2-3, the full variable domain reads GAGVSQSPSNKVTEKGKDVELRCDPISGHTALYWYRQSLGQGLEFLIYFQGNSAPDKSGLPSDRFSAERTGGSVSTLTIQRTQQEDSAVYLCASSSVMPGDTQYFGPGTRLTVL.